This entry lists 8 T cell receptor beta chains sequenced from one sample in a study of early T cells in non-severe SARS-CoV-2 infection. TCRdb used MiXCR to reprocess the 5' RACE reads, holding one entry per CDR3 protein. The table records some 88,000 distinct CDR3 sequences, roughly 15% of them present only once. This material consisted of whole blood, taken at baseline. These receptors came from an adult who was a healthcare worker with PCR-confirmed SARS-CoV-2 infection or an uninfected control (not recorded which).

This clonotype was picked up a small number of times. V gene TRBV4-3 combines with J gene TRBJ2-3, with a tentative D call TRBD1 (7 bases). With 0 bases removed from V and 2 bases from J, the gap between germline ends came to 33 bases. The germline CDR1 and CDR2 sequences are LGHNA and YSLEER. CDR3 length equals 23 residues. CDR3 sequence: CASSQDQGGMNFRGQTHTDTQYF. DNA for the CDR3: TGCGCCAGCAGCCAAGATCAGGGGGGTATGAATTTTCGGGGGCAGACGCACACAGATACGCAGTATTTT.

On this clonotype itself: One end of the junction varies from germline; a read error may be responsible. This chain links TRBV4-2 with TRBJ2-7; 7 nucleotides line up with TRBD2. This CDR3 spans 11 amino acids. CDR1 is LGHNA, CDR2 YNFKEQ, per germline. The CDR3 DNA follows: TGTGCCAGCAGCCAAGGCGGGAGCCCCATCTTC. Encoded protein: CASSQGGSPIF.

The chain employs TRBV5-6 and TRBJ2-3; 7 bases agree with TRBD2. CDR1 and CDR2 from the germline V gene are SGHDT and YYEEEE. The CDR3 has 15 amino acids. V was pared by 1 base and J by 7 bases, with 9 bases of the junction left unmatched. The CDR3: CASSLYGGSANTQYF. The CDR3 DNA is TGTGCCAGCAGCTTGTACGGCGGGAGTGCAAATACGCAGTATTTT.

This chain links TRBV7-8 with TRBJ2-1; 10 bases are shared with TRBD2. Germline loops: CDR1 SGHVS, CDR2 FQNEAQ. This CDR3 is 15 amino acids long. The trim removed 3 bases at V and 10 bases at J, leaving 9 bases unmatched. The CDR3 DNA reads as TGTGCCAGCAGCTTGCTAGCGGGAGCCCTGGGAGAGCAGTTCTTC. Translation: CASSLLAGALGEQFF.

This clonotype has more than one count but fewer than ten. DNA for the CDR3: TGTGCCAGCAGCTTAGTCTATGGGGACGGATTAGGGCTCACTGAAGCTTTCTTT. It yields the protein CASSLVYGDGLGLTEAFF. The chain employs TRBV7-9 and TRBJ1-1, with D perhaps TRBD1 (5 bases). This CDR3 contains 18 residues. V was trimmed by 1 base and J by 4 bases, leaving 22 bases between them. Germline lookup yields CDR1 SEHNR and CDR2 FQNEAQ (reference sequence).

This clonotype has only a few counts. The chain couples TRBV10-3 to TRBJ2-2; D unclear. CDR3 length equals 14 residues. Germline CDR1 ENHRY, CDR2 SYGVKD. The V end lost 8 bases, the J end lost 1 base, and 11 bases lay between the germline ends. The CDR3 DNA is TGTGCCATCTTAGACGATTTGAACACCGGGGAGCTGTTTTTT. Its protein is CAILDDLNTGELFF.

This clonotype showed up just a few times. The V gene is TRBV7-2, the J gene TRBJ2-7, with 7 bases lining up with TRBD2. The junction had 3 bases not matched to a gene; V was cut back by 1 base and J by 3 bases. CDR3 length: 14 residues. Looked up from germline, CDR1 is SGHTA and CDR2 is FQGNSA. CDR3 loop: CASSLEGRDYEQYF. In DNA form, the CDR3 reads TGTGCCAGCAGCTTAGAGGGGAGGGACTACGAGCAGTACTTC.

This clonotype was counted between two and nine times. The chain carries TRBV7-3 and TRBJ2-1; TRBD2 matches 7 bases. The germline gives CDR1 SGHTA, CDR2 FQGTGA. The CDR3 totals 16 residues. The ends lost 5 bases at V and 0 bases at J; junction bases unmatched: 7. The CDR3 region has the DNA TGTGCCAGCAGCCCATGGGGGGGTGGCTCCTACAATGAGCAGTTCTTC. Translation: CASSPWGGGSYNEQFF.